These 8 T cell receptor beta chains were sequenced from one sample in a study of T-cell memory formation after mild COVID-19. TCRdb re-derived calls from the 5' RACE reads in MiXCR, one entry per CDR3 protein. This sample has 250,000 to 350,000 distinct CDR3 sequences, with 19% found just once. Material for sequencing was PBMCs or a T cell subset sorted from them (not recorded which). These receptors all stem from a man between 18 and 35 years old who had mild COVID-19 (a few samples of this study predate the infection). Cell type and time point are not known.

This clonotype appeared a few times. The CDR3 sequence: CASSLGHSSYEQYF. CDR3 sequence (DNA): TGCGCCAGCAGCTTAGGGCATAGCTCCTACGAGCAGTACTTC. The chain combines TRBV5-1 with TRBJ2-7; the D is unclear. The CDR3 is 14 residues long. Germline V CDR1 and CDR2: SGHRS, YFSETQ. Trimming removed 2 bases at V and 0 bases at J, with 9 bases between.

This chain links TRBV5-1 with TRBJ2-5; 9 bases match TRBD1. The CDR3 loop spans 15 amino acids. The J segment lost 1 base and the V segment lost 4 bases, leaving 5 bases of the junction unmatched. Germline CDR1 is SGHRS and CDR2 is YFSETQ. The CDR3 region has the DNA TGCGCCAGCAGCGGGGTGGGACAGGGCCAAGAGACCCAGTACTTC. Its translation is CASSGVGQGQETQYF.

This clonotype occurred a few times. The chain combines TRBV27 with TRBJ2-1, with 9 nucleotides matching TRBD1. From germline, CDR1 is MNHEY and CDR2 SMNVEV (reference sequence). V dropped 7 bases and J dropped 4; count of bases not matched to a gene: 11. The CDR3 spans 16 residues. The CDR3 spells CASIGTGGGLYNEQFF. CDR3 in DNA: TGTGCCAGCATTGGAACAGGGGGCGGATTGTACAATGAGCAGTTCTTC.

CDR3 loop: CASSLVSSEAFF. CDR3 bases: TGTGCCAGCAGCTTAGTATCTTCCGAAGCTTTCTTT. The chain uses TRBV7-8 and TRBJ1-1; D gene ambiguous. The CDR3 runs to 12 residues. V shed 1 base and J shed 8 bases, with 8 bases lying between them. Germline V gene sequence: CDR1 SGHVS, CDR2 FQNEAQ.

This clonotype was recorded a few times. The V call is TRBV12-3 or TRBV12-4, the J call TRBJ2-5, with D perhaps matching TRBD1 or TRBD2 (5 bases each). The CDR3 is 13 amino acids. Between the trimmed V and J ends, which lost 6 bases and 5 bases, there was a span of 13 bases. This CDR3 reads CASRFGDGETQYF. CDR3 DNA sequence: TGTGCCAGCAGGTTTGGGGACGGGGAGACCCAGTACTTC.

The rearrangement links TRBV19 to TRBJ2-3; D call uncertain. Germline V gene lookup returns CDR1 LNHDA and CDR2 SQIVND (reference sequence). V gave up 6 bases and J gave up 2 bases, with 15 bases separating them. The CDR3 length is 15 residues. DNA of the CDR3: TGTGCCAGTAGCACTGGAGCTGATGACACAGATACGCAGTATTTT. Its translation is CASSTGADDTDTQYF.

The chain couples TRBV18 to TRBJ2-5; D is tentatively TRBD1 or TRBD2 (5 bases each). The CDR3 runs to 15 residues. The V end lost 4 bases, the J end lost 4 bases, and 16 bases lay between the germline ends. Germline V lookup: CDR1 KGHSH, CDR2 LQKENI. This chain's CDR3 is CASSLNREGRETQYF. For the CDR3, the DNA is TGTGCCAGCTCACTCAATAGAGAGGGGCGAGAGACCCAGTACTTC.

This clonotype came up many times. The genes are TRBV4-2 and TRBJ2-1; tentatively, D is TRBD1 (6 bases). Germline V CDR1 and CDR2: LGHNA, YNFKEQ. The V end lost 0 bases, the J end lost 2 bases, and 8 bases lay between the germline ends. This CDR3 is 15 amino acids long. CDR3 DNA sequence: TGTGCCAGCAGCCAAGAGGGGGCCCCCTACAATGAGCAGTTCTTC. Its protein is CASSQEGAPYNEQFF.